This T cell receptor beta chain was found in a study of glioma-infiltrating T cells after dendritic cell vaccination. Whole-study results and caveats: Survival was not directly related to TCR clonality in these patients. Estimated pretreatment TIL content predicted outcome after dendritic cell vaccination.

The CDR3 totals 15 residues. V was pared by 6 bases and J by 0 bases, with 14 bases between. Per germline, CDR1 MNHNS and CDR2 SASEGT. This clone turned up a few times. What it binds is not known. Time point described: after dendritic cell vaccination, including at tumor progression/relapse. No glioblastoma patient carried an isocitrate dehydrogenase mutation. TCRdb's copy holds only in-frame clones and misses some; the assay was immunoSEQ multiplex PCR. The repertoire holds approximately 50,000 clones, about 91% seen once, with 5.3% in the top ten. The sequence came from a human donor with glioblastoma. This sequence joins TRBV6-1 and TRBJ1-2, with D possibly being TRBD1 (6 bases). The sample was blood, taken after dendritic cell vaccination. Here the CDR3 DNA reads TGTGCCAGCAGCCCTTCAGGGGTAGCTAACTATGGCTACACCTTC. It yields the protein CASSPSGVANYGYTF.